Listed here are 17 T cell receptor beta chains from one sample, sequenced in a study of read filtering for tumor transcriptome and immune sequencing. Molecular barcoded adaptors covering alpha/delta and beta/gamma chains were used on 400 ng RNA. TCRdb used MiXCR to reprocess the reads, holding one entry per CDR3 protein. The sample gives about 86,000 distinct CDR3 sequences, more than 9% of which show up once; under 15% is in the top ten. The sequenced sample was a population of CD138-negative cells sorted from bone marrow. Receptors originate from a donor at least 40 years old with multiple myeloma.

This clonotype turned up a few times. The junction differs from germline at one of its ends, possibly a read error. This chain joins TRBV7-7 and TRBJ2-1; D ambiguous. The CDR3 is 13 residues long. The V gene's germline CDR1 is SSHAT and CDR2 FNYEAQ (reference sequence). Here the CDR3 reads CASSASPYNEQFF. The CDR3 coding sequence is TGTGCTAGCAGCGCCAGCCCCTACAATGAGCAGTTCTTC.

In this sample, this clonotype turned up many times. CDR3 sequence (DNA): TGTGCCAGCAGTTACAGGGGCTCTCCCTACAATGAGCAGTTCTTC. This codes for CASSYRGSPYNEQFF. The rearrangement links TRBV6-5 to TRBJ2-1, with a tentative D call TRBD1 (5 bases). The germline CDR1 and CDR2 sequences are MNHEY and SVGAGI. The V and J ends lost 2 bases and 2 bases respectively, with 10 bases between them. The CDR3 totals 15 residues.

By sample share, this clonotype is medium-sized. V gene TRBV24-1 combines with J gene TRBJ1-5, with 7 bases fitting TRBD1. This CDR3 has 13 residues. Germline V gene lookup returns CDR1 KGHDR and CDR2 SFDVKD. V lost 7 bases and J lost 2; bases outside the gene matches: 1. CDR3 sequence reads: CATSGQGNQPQHF. CDR3 in DNA: TGTGCCACCAGCGGACAGGGCAATCAGCCCCAGCATTTT.

This clonotype was seen repeatedly, ten times or more. The chain employs TRBV18 and TRBJ2-6, with D unresolved. V dropped 3 bases and J dropped 4 bases, with 13 bases sitting between them. The CDR3 length is 16 residues. The germline gives CDR1 KGHSH, CDR2 LQKENI. The CDR3 reads CASSPGHTPGANVLTF. The CDR3, as DNA: TGTGCCAGCTCACCGGGTCATACCCCAGGGGCCAACGTCCTGACTTTC.

This clonotype was seen just once. This sequence may be a read error, since a much larger clone differs from it by one base. This rearrangement joins TRBV20-1 to TRBJ1-1; D is unresolved. Germline CDR1 reads DFQATT; CDR2 reads SNEGSKA (reference sequence). V gave up 8 bases and J gave up 3 bases, with 22 bases separating them. This CDR3 has 15 amino acids. CDR3 sequence: CSPPHSGREDTEAFF. In DNA, the CDR3 is TGCAGTCCCCCCCACTCGGGCCGAGAGGACACTGAAGCTTTCTTT.

There are many counts of this clonotype. The J gene is TRBJ2-1, the V gene TRBV2; TRBD2 might be the D (6 bases). Germline V lookup: CDR1 SNHLY, CDR2 FYNNEI. The CDR3 length is 14 residues. V lost 9 bases to trimming and J lost 9 bases, with 21 bases between them. CDR3 residues: CASLAPRASSEQFF. CDR3 bases: TGTGCCAGTCTAGCGCCTCGGGCGTCAAGTGAGCAGTTCTTC. Filled out from reference TRBV2 and TRBJ2-1, the complete variable domain reads EPEVTQTPSHQVTQMGQEVILRCVPISNHLYFYWYRQILGQKVEFLVSFYNNEISEKSEIFDDQFSVERPDGSNFTLKIRSTKLEDSAMYFCASLAPRASSEQFFGPGTRLTVL.

This clonotype was seen at least ten times. The chain recombines TRBV7-6 with TRBJ1-1, with TRBD1 as a possible D gene (5 bases). The germline CDR1 and CDR2 sequences are SGHVS and FNYEAQ. The V end was cut by 1 base, the J end by 3 bases, with 9 bases between. The CDR3 length is 14 residues. CDR3 residues: CASSLVGGDTEAFF. The CDR3 region has the DNA TGTGCCAGCAGCTTAGTTGGGGGGGACACTGAAGCTTTCTTT.

There are many counts of this clonotype. The rearrangement uses TRBV6-5 and TRBJ1-5, with TRBD1 as a possible D gene (5 bases). Germline-derived CDR1 and CDR2 are MNHEY and SVGAGI. V lost 8 bases and J lost 2, with 10 bases in between. The CDR3 is 13 amino acids. Here the CDR3 reads CASQGSGNQPQHF. The CDR3 nucleotides read TGTGCCAGCCAGGGATCCGGCAATCAGCCCCAGCATTTT.

V is TRBV28 and J is TRBJ2-4, with D possibly matching TRBD1 (6 bases). Germline V lookup: CDR1 MDHEN, CDR2 SYDVKM. Trimming stripped 3 bases from V and 3 bases from J, with 12 bases between. The length of the CDR3 is 15 residues. Here the CDR3 reads CASSFQGMGKNIQYF. DNA of the CDR3: TGTGCCAGCAGTTTTCAGGGGATGGGCAAAAACATTCAGTACTTC.

This clonotype came up many times. The chain employs TRBV2 and TRBJ2-7; D gene ambiguous. From germline, CDR1 is SNHLY and CDR2 FYNNEI. The CDR3 spans 12 residues. This chain's CDR3 is CVSSNGPYEQYF. The CDR3 DNA is TGTGTGAGCAGTAACGGACCCTACGAGCAGTACTTC.

This clonotype was detected many times. This chain joins TRBV29-1 and TRBJ1-1; D is unresolved. Germline CDR1 is SQVTM and CDR2 is ANQGSEA. Trimming took off 6 bases at V and 3 bases at J, with 8 bases between the two ends. This CDR3 is built from 11 residues. DNA of the CDR3: TGCAGCGTAGGTGGGGACACTGAAGCTTTCTTT. It yields the protein CSVGGDTEAFF.

This clonotype was observed at least ten times. This chain connects TRBV6-1 to TRBJ2-5, with a tentative D call TRBD1 (6 bases). Germline-derived CDR1 and CDR2 are MNHNS and SASEGT. Trimming removed 3 bases from V and 0 bases from J, with 14 bases in between. CDR3 size: 16 residues. The CDR3, as DNA: TGTGCCAGCAGTGATACAGGGTCCGGTAACCAAGAGACCCAGTACTTC. Translated, it gives CASSDTGSGNQETQYF.

This clonotype was seen ten or more times. The chain couples TRBV7-2 to TRBJ2-1; possible D gene TRBD1, 6 bases. V was shortened by 9 bases and J by 10 bases, with 22 bases between the two germline ends. The CDR3 sequence is 14 residues long. Germline CDR1 and CDR2: SGHTA and FQGNSA. The CDR3 sequence: CASRLAGETGEQFF. The CDR3 coding sequence is TGTGCCAGTAGGCTCGCAGGGGAAACAGGGGAGCAGTTCTTC.

This chain joins TRBV12-3 or TRBV12-4 and TRBJ1-2; 11 positions agree with TRBD1. The length of the CDR3 is 19 residues. Germline trimming cut 1 base from V and 0 bases from J; bases unmatched to any gene: 10. The CDR3 coding sequence is TGTGCCAGCAGTTTAGTATCCGGGACAGGGGGTCGCGCTAACTATGGCTACACCTTC. Amino acids: CASSLVSGTGGRANYGYTF.

This clonotype was seen repeatedly, ten times or more. The gene calls are TRBV11-1 and TRBJ2-5, with D maybe TRBD2 (5 bases). The V gene lost 2 bases and the J gene lost 5 bases, with 15 bases spanning the gap. From germline, CDR1 is SGHAT and CDR2 FQDESV (reference sequence). The CDR3 contains 15 residues. CDR3 amino acids: CASSLSGVRGETQYF. The DNA of the CDR3 is TGTGCCAGCAGCTTATCCGGGGTCCGTGGGGAGACCCAGTACTTC.

This clonotype showed up many times. V and J are TRBV6-2 or TRBV6-3 and TRBJ2-1; weak D call: TRBD2 (6 bases). Germline V lookup: CDR1 MNHEY, CDR2 SVGEGT. V was cut by 6 bases and J by 2 bases, with 11 bases left in between. This CDR3 contains 14 residues. CDR3 loop: CASSSGLPYNEQFF. The CDR3 DNA reads as TGTGCCAGCAGCTCCGGACTACCCTACAATGAGCAGTTCTTC.

In this sample, this clonotype turned up many times. The J gene is TRBJ2-3, the V gene TRBV6-1; TRBD1 might be the D (6 bases). Germline lookup yields CDR1 MNHNS and CDR2 SASEGT. With 6 bases removed from V and 4 bases from J, the gap between germline ends came to 14 bases. This CDR3 comprises 14 residues. Here the CDR3 DNA reads TGTGCCAGCAGGCAGGGGTCCCAAGCAGATACGCAGTATTTT. Residues: CASRQGSQADTQYF.